What follows is one T cell receptor beta chain and its context. Authors' data handling: By means of reference gene primer amplification, nucleated cell counts were estimated. Method: immunoSEQ multiplex PCR; TCRdb's copy keeps in-frame clones and lacks some. Clone size and V and J calls were adopted from that table, with D and trimming inferred from the DNA. The table records roughly 220,000 clones, about four fifths of them present only once. Trimming cost V 7 bases and J 8 bases, with 15 bases left between them. CDR3 length: 14 residues. CDR1 and CDR2 from the germline V gene are SGHVS and FQNEAQ. The data derive from a study of blood T cell repertoires in COVID-19. Overall study: From the United States, Italy and Spain came samples of acute and convalescent COVID-19.

This sequence originates from a woman between 40 and 55 years old with acute COVID-19. What was sequenced was PBMCs or T cells enriched from blood (not recorded which). The rearrangement uses TRBV7-8 and TRBJ1-6; D is undetermined. The CDR3 sequence: CASKTEGPDSPLHF. CDR3 in DNA: TGTGCCAGCAAGACCGAGGGTCCCGATTCACCCCTCCACTTT.